A selection of T cell receptor beta chains follows, all from one sample in a study of blood T cell repertoires in COVID-19. Measured with immunoSEQ multiplex PCR; TCRdb has only the in-frame clones, and not every one. The data show under 20,000 clones, over 85% seen once. Sequences were obtained from peripheral blood. The receptors were sampled from a human donor in a cohort sampled during active COVID-19. The conserved cysteine and the conserved F or W are not part of the CDR3 here.

v_gene	j_gene	CDR3aa
TRBV30	TRBJ2-3	AWTASSGRGADTQY
TRBV7-9	TRBJ2-2	ASSTGQVNTGELF
TRBV5-6	TRBJ1-2	ASSLAGLTRIGGYT
TRBV21-1	TRBJ1-5	ASSKADRGSDQPQH
TRBV6-5	TRBJ1-1	ASSLGTGVTEAF
TRBV4-1	TRBJ1-2	ASSFTGTSYGYT
TRBV6-5	TRBJ1-1	ASSSRGTEAF
TRBV5-1	TRBJ2-7	ASSRTSGNYEQY
TRBV28	TRBJ1-2	ASSLDRGRYT
TRBV27	TRBJ1-1	ASSPREGAKTEAF
TRBV10-1	TRBJ2-5	ASSEPGEETQY
TRBV3-1/TRBV3-2	TRBJ2-2	ASSRRRVNTGELF
TRBV5-1	TRBJ2-7	ASSPDPSDEQY
TRBV24-1	TRBJ2-1	ATSDFGTSGISEQF
TRBV7-9	TRBJ2-6	ASSLLAGGAGANVLT
TRBV9	TRBJ2-3	ASSQMGHTTDTQY
TRBV7-9	TRBJ2-1	ASSLVGLGNEQF